Sequencing of this T cell receptor (beta chain) was carried out in a study of OX40 agonist ivuxolimab in advanced cancers. Profiled with immunoSEQ multiplex PCR; TCRdb holds only in-frame clones, not every one. The table has tens of thousands of clones, 86% seen once. The CDR3 length is 15 residues. The junction had 8 bases not matched to a gene; V was cut back by 5 bases and J by 5 bases. The germline CDR1 and CDR2 sequences are SGDLS and YYNGEE. Sequenced here: CD4+ or CD8+ T cells sorted from blood, sampled in a trial of the OX40 agonist ivuxolimab. The chain joins TRBV9 to TRBJ2-1; 9 nucleotides match TRBD2. The TCR sequence derives from an adult with an advanced solid tumor such as melanoma, head and neck, liver or kidney cancer. This CDR3 is CASRPPGLADNEQFF. For the CDR3, the DNA is TGTGCCAGCAGGCCGCCGGGACTAGCAGACAATGAGCAGTTCTTC.